The entry below describes one T cell receptor (beta chain). Antigen: not known. This sample is drawn from a study of persistence of HIV-infected CD4 T cells. Regarding the study as a whole: TCRbeta richness was lower in CMV- and Gag-responding cells than in anti-CD3/anti-CD28-responding cells.

Cells were stimulated nonspecifically with anti-CD3/anti-CD28 magnetic beads. Sorting selected CD4+ T cells upregulating both CD40 ligand and CD69. The germline V gene encodes CDR1 GTSNPN and CDR2 SVGIG (reference sequence). This CDR3 region has 10 residues. V was trimmed by 5 bases and J by 7 bases, leaving 5 bases between them. Sequencing used immunoSEQ version 4 in survey mode. Produced via immunoSEQ multiplex PCR; TCRdb's table is partial and in-frame only. The sample includes around 40,000 clones, less than 90% seen only once; the top ten take around 0.48%. The sample in question was CD4+ T cells sorted from PBMCs after approximately 19-hour stimulation, obtained from a patient who received antiretroviral therapy. The TCR comes from an adult woman with HIV who was CMV-seropositive. This chain connects TRBV30 to TRBJ2-2; D uncertain. CDR3 in amino acids: CAWASGELFF. CDR3 DNA sequence: TGTGCCTGGGCTAGCGGGGAGCTGTTTTTT.